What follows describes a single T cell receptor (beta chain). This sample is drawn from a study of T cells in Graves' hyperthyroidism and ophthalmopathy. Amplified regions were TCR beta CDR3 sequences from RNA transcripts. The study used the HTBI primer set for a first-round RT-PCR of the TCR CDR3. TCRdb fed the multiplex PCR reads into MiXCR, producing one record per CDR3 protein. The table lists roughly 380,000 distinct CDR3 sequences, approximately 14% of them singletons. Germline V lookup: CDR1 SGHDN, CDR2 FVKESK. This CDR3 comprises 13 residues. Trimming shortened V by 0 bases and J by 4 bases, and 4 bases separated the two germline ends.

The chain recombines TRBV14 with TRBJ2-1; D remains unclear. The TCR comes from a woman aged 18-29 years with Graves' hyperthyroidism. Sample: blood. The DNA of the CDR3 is TGTGCCAGCAGCCAAGACAGGTACAATGAGCAGTTCTTC. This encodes CASSQDRYNEQFF. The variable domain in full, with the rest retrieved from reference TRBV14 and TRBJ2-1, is EAGVTQFPSHSVIEKGQTVTLRCDPISGHDNLYWYRRVMGKEIKFLLHFVKESKQDESGMPNNRFLAERTGGTYSTLKVQPAELEDSGVYFCASSQDRYNEQFFGPGTRLTVL.